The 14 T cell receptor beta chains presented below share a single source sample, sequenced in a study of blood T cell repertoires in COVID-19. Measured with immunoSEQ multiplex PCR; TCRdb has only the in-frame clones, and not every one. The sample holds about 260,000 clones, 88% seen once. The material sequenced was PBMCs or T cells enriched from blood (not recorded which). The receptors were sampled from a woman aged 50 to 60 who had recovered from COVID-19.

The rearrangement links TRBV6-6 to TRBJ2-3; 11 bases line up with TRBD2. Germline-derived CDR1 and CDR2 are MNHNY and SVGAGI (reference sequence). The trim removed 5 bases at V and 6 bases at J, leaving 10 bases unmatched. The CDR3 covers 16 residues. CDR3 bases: TGTGCCAGCAGTCAGGCCCTAGCGGGAGGCTTGGATACGCAGTATTTT. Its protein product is CASSQALAGGLDTQYF.

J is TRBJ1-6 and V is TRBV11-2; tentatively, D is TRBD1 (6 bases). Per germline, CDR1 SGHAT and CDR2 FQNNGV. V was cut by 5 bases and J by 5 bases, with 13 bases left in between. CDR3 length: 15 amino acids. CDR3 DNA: TGTGCCAGCAGCCCAATACAGGGAAATAATTCACCCCTCCACTTT. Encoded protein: CASSPIQGNNSPLHF.

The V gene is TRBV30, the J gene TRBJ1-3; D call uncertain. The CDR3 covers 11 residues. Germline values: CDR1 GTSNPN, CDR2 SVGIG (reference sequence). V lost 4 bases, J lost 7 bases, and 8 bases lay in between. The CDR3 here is CAWIRRNTIYF. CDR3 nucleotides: TGTGCCTGGATTCGGAGGAACACCATATATTTT.

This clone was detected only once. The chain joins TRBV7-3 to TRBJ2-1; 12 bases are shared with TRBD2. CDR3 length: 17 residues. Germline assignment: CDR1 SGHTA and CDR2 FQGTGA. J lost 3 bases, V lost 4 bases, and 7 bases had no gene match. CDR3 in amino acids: CASSSQGLAGNYNEQFF. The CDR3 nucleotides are TGTGCCAGCAGCTCTCAAGGACTAGCGGGAAACTACAATGAGCAGTTCTTC. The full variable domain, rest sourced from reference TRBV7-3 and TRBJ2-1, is GAGVSQTPSNKVTEKGKYVELRCDPISGHTALYWYRQSLGQGPEFLIYFQGTGAADDSGLPNDRFFAVRPEGSVSTLKIQRTERGDSAVYLCASSSQGLAGNYNEQFFGPGTRLTVL.

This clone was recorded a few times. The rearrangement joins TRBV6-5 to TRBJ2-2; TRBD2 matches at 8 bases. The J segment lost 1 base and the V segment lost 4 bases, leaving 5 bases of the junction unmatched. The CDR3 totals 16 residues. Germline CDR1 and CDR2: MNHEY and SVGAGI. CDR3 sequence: CASSSRLAWNTGELFF. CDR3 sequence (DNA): TGTGCCAGCAGTTCCCGACTAGCGTGGAACACCGGGGAGCTGTTTTTT.

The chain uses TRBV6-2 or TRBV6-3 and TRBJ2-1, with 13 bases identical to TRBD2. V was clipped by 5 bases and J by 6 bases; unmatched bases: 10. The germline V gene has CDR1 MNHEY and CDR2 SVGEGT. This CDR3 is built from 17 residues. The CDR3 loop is CASSSPRTSGSVNEQFF. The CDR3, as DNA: TGTGCCAGCAGTAGCCCGCGGACTAGCGGGAGCGTCAATGAGCAGTTCTTC.

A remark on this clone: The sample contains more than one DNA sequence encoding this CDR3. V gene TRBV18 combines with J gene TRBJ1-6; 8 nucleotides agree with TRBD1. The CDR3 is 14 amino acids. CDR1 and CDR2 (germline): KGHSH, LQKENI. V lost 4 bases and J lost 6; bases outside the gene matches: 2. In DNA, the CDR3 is TGTGCCAGCTCACAGGACAGGGTTAATTCACCCCTCCACTTT. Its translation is CASSQDRVNSPLHF. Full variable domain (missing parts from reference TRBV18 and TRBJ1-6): NAGVMQNPRHLVRRRGQEARLRCSPMKGHSHVYWYRQLPEEGLKFMVYLQKENIIDESGMPKERFSAEFPKEGPSILRIQQVVRGDSAAYFCASSQDRVNSPLHFGNGTRLTVT.

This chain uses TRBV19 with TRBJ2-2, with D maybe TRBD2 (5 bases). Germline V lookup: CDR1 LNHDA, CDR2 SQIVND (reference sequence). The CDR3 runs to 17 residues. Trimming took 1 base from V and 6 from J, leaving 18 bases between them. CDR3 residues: CASSIGTGISFPGELFF. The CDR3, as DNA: TGTGCCAGTAGTATAGGAACCGGGATCAGTTTCCCCGGGGAGCTGTTTTTT.

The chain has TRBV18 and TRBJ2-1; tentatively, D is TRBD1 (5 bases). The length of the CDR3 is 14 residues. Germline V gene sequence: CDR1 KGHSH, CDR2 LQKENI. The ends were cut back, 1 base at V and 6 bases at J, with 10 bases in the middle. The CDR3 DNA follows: TGTGCCAGCTCACCACGCAGGGATGGCAATGAGCAGTTCTTC. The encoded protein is CASSPRRDGNEQFF.

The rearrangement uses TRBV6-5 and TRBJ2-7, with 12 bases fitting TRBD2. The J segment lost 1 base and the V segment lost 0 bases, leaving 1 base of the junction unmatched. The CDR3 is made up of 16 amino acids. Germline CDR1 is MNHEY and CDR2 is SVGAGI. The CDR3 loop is CASSYSTSGSSYEQYF. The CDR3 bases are TGTGCCAGCAGTTACTCGACTAGCGGGAGTTCCTACGAGCAGTACTTC.

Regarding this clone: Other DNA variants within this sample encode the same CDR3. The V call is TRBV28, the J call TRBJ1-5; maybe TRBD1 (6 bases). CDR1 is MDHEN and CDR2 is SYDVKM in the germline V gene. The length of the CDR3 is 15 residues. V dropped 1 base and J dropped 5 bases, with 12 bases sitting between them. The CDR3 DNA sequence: TGTGCCAGCAGTTTATCGGGGGGCTCATATCAGCCCCAGCATTTT. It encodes CASSLSGGSYQPQHF.

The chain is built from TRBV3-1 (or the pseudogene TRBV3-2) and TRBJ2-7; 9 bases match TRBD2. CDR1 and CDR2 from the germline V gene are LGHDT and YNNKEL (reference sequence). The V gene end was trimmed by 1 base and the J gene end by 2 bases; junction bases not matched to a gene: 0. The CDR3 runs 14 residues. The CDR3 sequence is CASSQGLAAYEQYF. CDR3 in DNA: TGTGCCAGCAGCCAAGGACTAGCGGCCTACGAGCAGTACTTC.

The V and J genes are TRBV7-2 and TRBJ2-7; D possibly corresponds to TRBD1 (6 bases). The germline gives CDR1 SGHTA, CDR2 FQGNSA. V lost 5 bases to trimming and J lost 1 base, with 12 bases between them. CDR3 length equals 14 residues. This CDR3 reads CASSKTTGSYEQYF. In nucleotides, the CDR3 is TGTGCCAGCAGCAAGACGACAGGTTCCTACGAGCAGTACTTC.

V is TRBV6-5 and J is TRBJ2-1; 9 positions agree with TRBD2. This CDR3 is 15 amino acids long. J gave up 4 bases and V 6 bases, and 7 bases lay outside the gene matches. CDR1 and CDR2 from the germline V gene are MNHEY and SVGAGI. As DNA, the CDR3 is TGTGCCAGCAGGCTAGCGGGGCCTTCGTACAATGAGCAGTTCTTC. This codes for CASRLAGPSYNEQFF.